Listed below are T cell receptor beta chains from one sample, sequenced in a study of technical replicates of blood from a few donors. Assay used: immunoSEQ multiplex PCR; TCRdb lists only in-frame clones, some missing. The table has 75,000 to 95,000 clones, around 94% seen once. The source material was T cells isolated from PBMCs. Receptor source: a human donor in good health. Both conserved end residues are part of each CDR3. A D gene is named only where the DNA matches it firmly. Not every row has a clone size; where given, it reads once, few, many or a size class.

d_gene: .
j_gene: TRBJ2-3
abundance: .
v_gene: TRBV2
CDR3nt: TGTGCCAGCAGCGAACAGGCTTGGGATACGCAGTATTTT
CDR3aa: CASSEQAWDTQYF

d_gene: .
j_gene: TRBJ1-2
abundance: .
v_gene: TRBV12-1
CDR3nt: TGTGCCAGCAGCTCGAGGGAGGGGTCGCCTAACTATGGCTACACCTTC
CDR3aa: CASSSREGSPNYGYTF

d_gene: .
j_gene: TRBJ1-2
abundance: .
v_gene: TRBV6-1
CDR3nt: TGTGCCAGCAGTGAATTCTTCCCGGATGGCTACACCTTC
CDR3aa: CASSEFFPDGYTF

d_gene: .
j_gene: TRBJ2-1
abundance: .
v_gene: TRBV6-5
CDR3nt: TGTGCCAGCACCGCGGGGAATGAGCAGTTCTTC
CDR3aa: CASTAGNEQFF

d_gene: TRBD1
j_gene: TRBJ2-7
abundance: once
v_gene: TRBV29-1
CDR3nt: TGCAGCGTTGCAAAGCTCAGTCTGGGACAGGGGGCGAACCGCGGGGAAAACGAGCAGTACTTC
CDR3aa: CSVAKLSLGQGANRGENEQYF

d_gene: .
j_gene: TRBJ2-2
abundance: .
v_gene: TRBV7-6
CDR3nt: TGTGCCAGCAGCTTAGATCGTGGACTAACTGAATCCGGGGAGCTGTTTTTT
CDR3aa: CASSLDRGLTESGELFF

d_gene: TRBD2
j_gene: TRBJ2-5
abundance: .
v_gene: TRBV5-1
CDR3nt: TGCGCCAGCACCGGGGGTCAGCTAGCGGGGAGGGGAGAGACCCAGTACTTC
CDR3aa: CASTGGQLAGRGETQYF

d_gene: .
j_gene: TRBJ2-4
abundance: .
v_gene: TRBV4-1
CDR3nt: TGCGCCAGCAGCCAAGATTGGGAGAGGGCCAAAAACATTCAGTACTTC
CDR3aa: CASSQDWERAKNIQYF

d_gene: TRBD1
j_gene: TRBJ2-1
abundance: .
v_gene: TRBV6-1
CDR3nt: TGTGCCAGCAGTGGGACAGTAGGGGGCAAAAATGAGCAGTTCTTC
CDR3aa: CASSGTVGGKNEQFF

d_gene: .
j_gene: TRBJ1-5
abundance: .
v_gene: TRBV4-1
CDR3nt: TGCGCCAGCAGCCAAGAAGGGCGGGAAAATCAGCCCCAGCATTTT
CDR3aa: CASSQEGRENQPQHF

d_gene: TRBD1
j_gene: TRBJ2-2
abundance: .
v_gene: TRBV5-1
CDR3nt: TGCGCCAGCAGCTTAACAGGGGCCACCGGGGAGCTGTTTTTT
CDR3aa: CASSLTGATGELFF

d_gene: TRBD1
j_gene: TRBJ1-1
abundance: .
v_gene: TRBV13
CDR3nt: TGTGCCAGCAGCCCACGGGACAGGGGATACGGGATCACTGAAGCTTTCTTT
CDR3aa: CASSPRDRGYGITEAFF

d_gene: TRBD1
j_gene: TRBJ1-1
abundance: .
v_gene: TRBV25-1
CDR3nt: TGTGCCAGCAGTCCTTGGGGACAGGTGAACACTGAAGCTTTCTTT
CDR3aa: CASSPWGQVNTEAFF

d_gene: TRBD2
j_gene: TRBJ2-3
abundance: .
v_gene: TRBV7-9
CDR3nt: TGTGCCAGCAGCGGGACTAGCGTGGGTAGCACAGATACGCAGTATTTT
CDR3aa: CASSGTSVGSTDTQYF

d_gene: TRBD2
j_gene: TRBJ2-7
abundance: .
v_gene: TRBV27
CDR3nt: TGTGCCAGCAGTACAACCGCTAGCGGGAAGTACGAGCAGTACTTC
CDR3aa: CASSTTASGKYEQYF

d_gene: .
j_gene: TRBJ2-7
abundance: .
v_gene: TRBV5-1
CDR3nt: TGCGCCAGCAGCTTGGATCCCCAGGGTGGAACTTCGGGCGAGCAGTACTTC
CDR3aa: CASSLDPQGGTSGEQYF

d_gene: TRBD2
j_gene: TRBJ2-5
abundance: .
v_gene: TRBV19
CDR3nt: TGTGCCAGTAGTATAAAACTAGCGGGAGGTGGAGAGACCCAGTACTTC
CDR3aa: CASSIKLAGGGETQYF